The 22 T cell receptor beta chains below were found in one sample sequenced in a study of cytomegalovirus exposure and HLA in healthy donors (dated by TCRdb to 2015 to 2018). Library preparation was by the immunoSEQ multiplex PCR assay. For the multiplex PCR, a mixture combining 60 forward primers for TCR Vbeta segments and 13 reverse primers for TCR Jbeta segments was used. Not all clones reach the TCRdb copy of this immuneACCESS table, which keeps in-frame sequences only. Checked studies attribute under half of the gap to unresolved V genes and leave the rest unexplained. Here the sample has 90,000 to 150,000 clones; about 80% occur a single time. About 4.9% of the sample lies in the top ten. The sample consisted of PBMCs. Receptors were obtained from a man aged 50 to 60 in good health and CMV-seropositive.

The chain is built from TRBV30 and TRBJ2-4, with 7 nucleotides matching TRBD2. Germline CDR1 reads GTSNPN; CDR2 reads SVGIG (reference sequence). The CDR3 loop spans 14 amino acids. With V trimmed by 2 bases and J by 8 bases, 9 bases remained unmatched. CDR3 protein: CAWSLGGKWDIQYF. For the CDR3, the DNA is TGTGCCTGGAGTCTCGGGGGGAAGTGGGACATTCAGTACTTC.

The chain is built from TRBV18 and TRBJ1-1; D is undetermined. The CDR3 runs 15 residues. V was pared by 1 base and J by 2 bases, with 11 bases between. CDR1 KGHSH and CDR2 LQKENI come from the germline V gene. The DNA for the CDR3 is TGTGCCAGCTCACCACTTGGGCAATCTAACACTGAAGCTTTCTTT. Translating it yields CASSPLGQSNTEAFF.

The chain combines TRBV7-2 with TRBJ2-2, with 7 bases that match TRBD1. CDR1 is SGHTA, CDR2 FQGNSA, per germline. This CDR3 spans 13 amino acids. J gave up 7 bases and V 5 bases, and 4 bases lay outside the gene matches. The CDR3 region has the DNA TGTGCCAGCAGCCCAGACAGGGACGGGGAGCTGTTTTTT. Its protein is CASSPDRDGELFF.

The J gene is TRBJ1-4, the V gene TRBV5-4; D may be TRBD1 (6 bases). V was clipped by 1 base and J by 4 bases, with 8 bases between them. CDR1 is SGHNT, CDR2 YYREEE, per germline (reference sequence). This CDR3 has 14 amino acids. The CDR3 here is CASSLYRDNEKLFF. The CDR3 region has the DNA TGTGCCAGCAGCTTGTACAGGGATAATGAAAAACTGTTTTTT. The variable domain in full, completed from reference TRBV5-4 and TRBJ1-4, reads ETGVTQSPTHLIKTRGQQVTLRCSSQSGHNTVSWYQQALGQGPQFIFQYYREEENGRGNFPPRFSGLQFPNYSSELNVNALELDDSALYLCASSLYRDNEKLFFGSGTQLSVL.

The chain has TRBV7-9 and TRBJ2-2; perhaps TRBD1 as D (6 bases). The V and J ends lost 1 base and 0 bases respectively, with 9 bases between them. The germline gives CDR1 SEHNR, CDR2 FQNEAQ (reference sequence). The CDR3 has 16 amino acids. The CDR3 bases are TGTGCCAGCAGCTTAGACAGGGCGCCGAACACCGGGGAGCTGTTTTTT. Translating gives CASSLDRAPNTGELFF.

The gene calls are TRBV7-9 and TRBJ2-1, with TRBD2 matching 7 bases. V lost 1 base, J lost 5 bases, and 2 bases stayed unmatched. The CDR3 extends over 14 amino acids. The V gene's germline CDR1 is SEHNR and CDR2 FQNEAQ (reference sequence). The CDR3 protein is CASSLGAGDNEQFF. The CDR3 DNA reads as TGTGCCAGCAGCTTAGGGGCGGGGGACAATGAGCAGTTCTTC.

This clone was counted a few times. The V gene is TRBV5-4, the J gene TRBJ1-2; TRBD1 aligns across 7 bases. With V trimmed by 4 bases and J by 3 bases, 6 bases remained unmatched. From germline, CDR1 is SGHNT and CDR2 YYREEE (reference sequence). This CDR3 comprises 14 residues. CDR3 DNA sequence: TGTGCCAGCAGCGGGATAACAGGGGACTATGGCTACACCTTC. This encodes CASSGITGDYGYTF.

The genes are TRBV30 and TRBJ2-1; TRBD2 agrees at 12 bases. Trimming at V came to 5 bases and at J to 1 base, leaving 12 bases not matched to a gene. CDR3 length: 18 residues. The germline V gene has CDR1 GTSNPN and CDR2 SVGIG (reference sequence). The CDR3 is CAWGGRASGRGSYNEQFF. In nucleotides, the CDR3 is TGTGCCTGGGGGGGGCGGGCTAGCGGGAGGGGGTCCTACAATGAGCAGTTCTTC.

The rearrangement links TRBV30 to TRBJ1-1; D call uncertain. This CDR3 comprises 14 residues. V was trimmed by 2 bases and J by 2 bases, leaving 12 bases between them. Germline values: CDR1 GTSNPN, CDR2 SVGIG (reference sequence). The DNA of the CDR3 is TGTGCCTGGAGTCACGGCCCAGGCAACACTGAAGCTTTCTTT. Translating gives CAWSHGPGNTEAFF. Full variable domain (rest looked up from reference TRBV30 and TRBJ1-1): SQTIHQWPATLVQPVGSPLSLECTVEGTSNPNLYWYRQAAGRGLQLLFYSVGIGQISSEVPQNLSASRPQDRQFILSSKKLLLSDSGFYLCAWSHGPGNTEAFFGQGTRLTVV.

This chain joins TRBV7-9 and TRBJ1-1, with unresolved D. The CDR3 totals 15 residues. The ends were cut back, 1 base at V and 5 bases at J, with 14 bases in the middle. From germline, CDR1 is SEHNR and CDR2 FQNEAQ (reference sequence). For the CDR3, the DNA is TGTGCCAGCAGCTTAGGTCTTCAGACTAAAACTGAAGCTTTCTTT. Amino acids: CASSLGLQTKTEAFF.

The chain links TRBV19 to TRBJ2-3; D gene uncertain. Germline CDR1 is LNHDA and CDR2 is SQIVND (reference sequence). The V and J ends lost 5 bases and 0 bases respectively, with 12 bases between them. CDR3 size: 15 residues. The CDR3 reads CASSALSTSTDTQYF. The CDR3 region has the DNA TGTGCCAGTAGTGCCCTATCGACTAGCACAGATACGCAGTATTTT.

The chain combines TRBV30 with TRBJ1-3; D not certain. CDR3 length: 13 residues. The V gene's germline CDR1 is GTSNPN and CDR2 SVGIG (reference sequence). Trimming cost V 2 bases and J 3 bases, with 8 bases left between them. This CDR3 reads CAWSPPGGNTIYF. The CDR3 nucleotides read TGTGCCTGGAGTCCCCCCGGTGGAAACACCATATATTTT.

This clone was seen a few times. This chain links TRBV19 with TRBJ1-1; D ambiguous. CDR3 length: 13 residues. From germline, CDR1 is LNHDA and CDR2 SQIVND (reference sequence). V was shortened by 5 bases and J by 2 bases, with 9 bases between the two germline ends. The CDR3 reads CASSLRLNTEAFF. The CDR3 nucleotides read TGTGCCAGTAGTCTCCGACTTAACACTGAAGCTTTCTTT. The complete variable domain, with remaining parts taken from reference TRBV19 and TRBJ1-1, reads DGGITQSPKYLFRKEGQNVTLSCEQNLNHDAMYWYRQDPGQGLRLIYYSQIVNDFQKGDIAEGYSVSREKKESFPLTVTSAQKNPTAFYLCASSLRLNTEAFFGQGTRLTVV.

This chain connects TRBV5-6 to TRBJ2-7, with D possibly matching TRBD1 (6 bases). CDR3 length: 15 amino acids. V was clipped by 4 bases and J by 2 bases, with 16 bases between them. In germline, CDR1 is SGHDT, CDR2 YYEEEE. CDR3 amino acids: CASSQREQGTYEQYF. In DNA form, the CDR3 reads TGTGCCAGCAGCCAACGGGAACAGGGCACCTACGAGCAGTACTTC. Drawing the rest from reference TRBV5-6 and TRBJ2-7, the complete variable domain is DAGVTQSPTHLIKTRGQQVTLRCSPKSGHDTVSWYQQALGQGPQFIFQYYEEEERQRGNFPDRFSGHQFPNYSSELNVNALLLGDSALYLCASSQREQGTYEQYFGPGTRLTVT.

J is TRBJ2-4 and V is TRBV11-2, with D possibly TRBD2 on 5 matching bases. This CDR3 comprises 14 residues. Trimming cost V 5 bases and J 0 bases, with 8 bases left between them. CDR1 SGHAT and CDR2 FQNNGV come from the germline V gene. CDR3 sequence (DNA): TGTGCCAGCAGCCCCGGGGTAGCCAAAAACATTCAGTACTTC. Translated, it gives CASSPGVAKNIQYF.

The chain has TRBV30 and TRBJ2-3; 8 bases match TRBD1. This CDR3 spans 14 amino acids. Trimming cost V 1 base and J 3 bases; bases outside gene matches: 3. From germline, CDR1 is GTSNPN and CDR2 SVGIG (reference sequence). The DNA of the CDR3 is TGTGCCTGGAGTGCTGGACAGGGAACAGATACGCAGTATTTT. The encoded protein is CAWSAGQGTDTQYF.

The chain uses TRBV5-1 and TRBJ2-3, with 12 bases that match TRBD2. The germline V gene encodes CDR1 SGHRS and CDR2 YFSETQ. V lost 4 bases and J lost 5; bases outside the gene matches: 8. This CDR3 is 16 amino acids long. The CDR3 here is CASSLNRGLAGDTQYF. The DNA of the CDR3 is TGCGCCAGCAGCCTGAATCGGGGACTAGCGGGAGATACGCAGTATTTT.

The V gene is TRBV28, the J gene TRBJ2-5; 11 bases line up with TRBD2. The DNA end favors TRBJ2-7, so the J call may be wrong. The CDR3 covers 15 residues. Germline values: CDR1 MDHEN, CDR2 SYDVKM. The CDR3 nucleotides are TGTGCCAGCAGTTTATCTAGCGGGGGGCTCTACGAGCAGTACTTC. Protein sequence: CASSLSSGGLYEQYF.

This clone was found once. V is TRBV6-5 and J is TRBJ2-7; TRBD1 aligns across 7 bases. After removal of 5 bases from V and 6 bases from J, the junction contained 1 base not matched to a gene. The CDR3 consists of 11 residues. CDR1 MNHEY and CDR2 SVGAGI come from the germline V gene. The DNA of the CDR3 is TGTGCCAGCAGTCAGGGGGTCGAGCAGTACTTC. Amino acid sequence: CASSQGVEQYF.

The J gene is TRBJ2-2, the V gene TRBV2; 12 nucleotides align to TRBD1. This CDR3 region has 15 residues. The junction had 5 bases not matched to a gene; V was cut back by 7 bases and J by 5 bases. CDR1 and CDR2 (germline): SNHLY, FYNNEI. CDR3 amino acids: CASTGTGGFTGELFF. For the CDR3, the DNA is TGTGCCAGCACCGGGACAGGGGGCTTTACCGGGGAGCTGTTTTTT.

The CDR3 nucleotides are TGTGCCAGCAGGCCGACAGGGGCGGACACTGAAGCTTTCTTT. Amino acids: CASRPTGADTEAFF. J is TRBJ1-1 and V is TRBV6-1, with 8 bases identical to TRBD1. With 6 bases clipped from V and 3 bases from J, the junction kept 6 bases outside the gene matches. The germline V gene has CDR1 MNHNS and CDR2 SASEGT. This CDR3 is 14 amino acids long.

There are a few counts of this clone. The chain employs TRBV6-1 and TRBJ1-1; no clear D. The V and J ends lost 6 bases and 1 base respectively, with 15 bases between them. CDR1 is MNHNS, CDR2 SASEGT, per germline. The CDR3 has 15 residues. CDR3 DNA: TGTGCCAGCAGGAGGTTCCTCGTGGAGAACACTGAAGCTTTCTTT. As protein: CASRRFLVENTEAFF.